This TCR beta chain was recovered during a study of blood T cell repertoires in COVID-19. This clone was detected only once. CDR1 is GTSNPN, CDR2 SVGIG, per germline (reference sequence). V lost 6 bases to trimming and J lost 1 base, with 9 bases between them. The CDR3 is made up of 13 amino acids. Produced via immunoSEQ multiplex PCR; TCRdb's table is partial and in-frame only. This table has about 83,000 clones, roughly nine tenths appearing once. The TCR comes from a woman aged 45 to 65 with active or convalescent COVID-19. This chain connects TRBV30 to TRBJ2-2; D call uncertain. Sequencing was carried out using peripheral blood. The CDR3 nucleotides are TGTGCCTGTGCGCACAGGAACACCGGGGAGCTGTTTTTT. This translates into CACAHRNTGELFF.